The 5 T cell receptor beta chains given below trace back to one sample, sequenced in a study of OX40 agonist ivuxolimab in advanced cancers. Measured with immunoSEQ multiplex PCR; TCRdb has only the in-frame clones, and not every one. Seen here are around 70,000 clones, 82% observed once, and the top ten hold approximately 6.7%. Sample: CD4+ or CD8+ T cells sorted from blood, taken in a trial of the OX40 agonist ivuxolimab. The receptors originated from an adult with an advanced solid tumor such as melanoma, head and neck, liver or kidney cancer.

The J gene is TRBJ1-5, the V gene TRBV27; the D is unclear. This CDR3 is 12 amino acids long. Germline CDR1 is MNHEY and CDR2 is SMNVEV (reference sequence). Trimming shortened V by 5 bases and J by 7 bases, and 9 bases separated the two germline ends. The CDR3 sequence: CASSLLGQPQHF. The CDR3 bases are TGTGCCAGCAGTCTCCTCGGCCAGCCCCAGCATTTT.

The CDR3 here is CASSATGGGTGANVLTF. The DNA for the CDR3 is TGTGCCAGCAGTGCGACAGGGGGCGGAACTGGGGCCAACGTCCTGACTTTC. V usage is TRBV6-1 and J usage is TRBJ2-6; 10 bases map to TRBD1. This CDR3 has 17 residues. Germline lookup yields CDR1 MNHNS and CDR2 SASEGT. V lost 4 bases, J lost 2 bases, and 5 bases stayed unmatched.

The V call is TRBV9, the J call TRBJ2-5; the D gene could be TRBD1 or TRBD2 (5 bases each). The J call may be mistaken, given a closer DNA end match to TRBJ2-7. The CDR3 length is 14 residues. Germline V gene sequence: CDR1 SGDLS, CDR2 YYNGEE. The CDR3 loop is CASSVWDGTYEQYF. The CDR3 bases are TGTGCCAGCAGCGTCTGGGACGGGACCTACGAGCAGTACTTC.

This clone was counted between two and nine times. The chain couples TRBV5-1 to TRBJ2-7; D is undetermined. The CDR3 has 13 residues. The V gene's germline CDR1 is SGHRS and CDR2 YFSETQ. V gave up 4 bases and J gave up 7 bases, with 15 bases separating them. The CDR3, as DNA: TGCGCCAGCAGCCCCCCCCGGTCCTGGGAGCAGTACTTC. It specifies CASSPPRSWEQYF.

This clone was seen a few times. V and J are TRBV5-1 and TRBJ2-3; perhaps TRBD1 as D (6 bases). Trimming stripped 0 bases from V and 2 bases from J, with 10 bases between. The V gene's germline CDR1 is SGHRS and CDR2 YFSETQ. The CDR3 runs to 15 residues. The CDR3, as DNA: TGCGCCAGCAGCTTGGCAGGGGACCACACAGATACGCAGTATTTT. Its translation is CASSLAGDHTDTQYF.